The present T cell receptor beta chain was sequenced within a study of blood T cells in healthy people across ages. Broader study findings: In long-lived donors, naive CD4+ cell counts and diversity exceeded those of aged donors.

With regard to this clonotype: The antigen is unknown.

Germline CDR1 MNHEY, CDR2 SVGEGT. The CDR3 is 14 residues long. Through a sample-barcoded 5' primer and a J-beta primer mix, a second PCR was run for roughly 7 to 11 cycles. From the 5' RACE reads, TCRdb called clonotypes with MiXCR, one entry per CDR3 protein. The sample has about 1.6 million distinct CDR3 sequences; roughly a third are singletons. Specimen: blood. This chain joins TRBV6-2 or TRBV6-3 and TRBJ2-4; D is unclear. The tail of the sequence fits TRBJ2-7 better, so the J call may be wrong. This sequence originates from a woman in her 30s in good health. Here the CDR3 reads CASSPVGVLYEQYF. CDR3 in DNA: TGTGCCAGCAGCCCCGTTGGGGTCCTATACGAGCAGTACTTC.